Listed below are T cell receptor beta chains from one sample, sequenced in a study of CD8 T cells in ankylosing spondylitis. TCRdb ran MiXCR on the 5' RACE reads and lists one entry per CDR3 protein. The profile shows around 250,000 distinct CDR3 sequences, over 30% of them singletons. Sequenced input: blood, either unsorted or a sorted T cell fraction (not recorded which). The receptors originated from a male donor with ankylosing spondylitis or in good health (not recorded which). CDR3s include the opening cysteine and the closing phenylalanine or tryptophan. D genes are given only for firm matches.

>TRBJ2-2|15|.|TRBV9
CASSPPTGDTGELFF
>TRBJ1-1|12|TRBD1|TRBV12-3/TRBV12-4
CASRAGTGKTFF
>TRBJ2-5|14|.|TRBV15
CATSRQAGGETQYF
>TRBJ2-1|15|.|TRBV5-5
CASSLVGIWSNEQFF
>TRBJ2-3|15|TRBD2|TRBV11-2
CASSLGTSGGDTQYF
>TRBJ2-7|17|TRBD1|TRBV10-3
CAISESGEQGNSYEQYF
>TRBJ2-5|14|.|TRBV10-2
CASSGGRSQETQYF
>TRBJ2-1|12|.|TRBV10-3
CAISEAGNEQFF
>TRBJ1-1|13|.|TRBV20-1
CSARVGGITEAFF
>TRBJ2-1|15|.|TRBV12-3/TRBV12-4
CASSFSRVAYNEQFF
>TRBJ2-1|15|.|TRBV20-1
CSAQSGASSYNEQFF
>TRBJ1-5|14|TRBD1|TRBV30
CAWSTGQTNQPQHF
>TRBJ2-1|17|.|TRBV7-9
CASSPQPRLPTYNEQFF
>TRBJ2-7|14|.|TRBV9
CASSVFDSPTQQYF
>TRBJ2-3|19|TRBD2|TRBV29-1
CSVEDLAGGSSASTDTQYF
>TRBJ2-5|15|TRBD2|TRBV3-1
CASSHVAGGEETQYF
>TRBJ2-1|14|TRBD1|TRBV6-1
CASSLDRARNEQFF
>TRBJ2-1|14|TRBD1|TRBV20-1
CSAADRDRYNEQFF
>TRBJ2-3|15|.|TRBV20-1
CSARRLRDTTDTQYF
>TRBJ1-3|14|TRBD1|TRBV20-1
CSARQGGIGNTIYF
>TRBJ1-2|14|.|TRBV12-3/TRBV12-4
CASSFGRNGYGYTF
>TRBJ2-7|15|.|TRBV12-3/TRBV12-4
CASCDPQGNNYEQYF
>TRBJ2-1|13|TRBD1|TRBV7-9
CASSSGQNNEQFF
>TRBJ1-3|15|.|TRBV27
CASSVRGFSGNTIYF
>TRBJ2-3|13|.|TRBV20-1
CSAALEGTDTQYF
>TRBJ2-2|16|TRBD1|TRBV6-1
CASHRQGRANTGELFF
>TRBJ1-2|12|.|TRBV12-3/TRBV12-4
CASSLGSEGYTF
>TRBJ2-7|13|.|TRBV20-1
CSARFQNSYEQYF
>TRBJ2-3|17|.|TRBV20-1
CSARDRTGAGVSDTQYF
>TRBJ2-2|14|.|TRBV2
CATGKGEDTGELFF
>TRBJ2-3|15|.|TRBV7-9
CASSPRTASTDTQYF
>TRBJ2-1|14|.|TRBV6-1
CASSRSGSEGEQFF
>TRBJ2-3|14|TRBD2|TRBV29-1
CSVEDTAGDDTQYF
>TRBJ2-5|16|.|TRBV27
CASSSAASTAQETQYF
>TRBJ2-7|11|TRBD2|TRBV6-5
CASNGGYEQYF
>TRBJ1-2|13|.|TRBV5-1
CASRGLLEGGYTF
>TRBJ2-1|14|.|TRBV5-1
CASGPDWSYNEQFF
>TRBJ2-3|15|TRBD2|TRBV20-1
CSARILAGATDTQYF
>TRBJ2-5|17|.|TRBV6-5
CASSYPSDGGVGETQYF
>TRBJ1-2|15|TRBD1|TRBV5-1
CASSLVVGQGYGYTF
>TRBJ2-7|12|.|TRBV5-5
CASSLAGNEQYF
>TRBJ2-3|13|.|TRBV29-1
CSVGLGWGDTQYF
>TRBJ1-3|14|.|TRBV20-1
CSARDRLSGNTIYF
>TRBJ1-5|15|.|TRBV5-1
CASSELTGSNQPQHF
>TRBJ2-3|17|TRBD1|TRBV5-1
CASSLDWTGFGTDTQYF
>TRBJ2-4|14|.|TRBV29-1
CSVAVGIAKNIQYF
>TRBJ2-3|14|.|TRBV29-1
CSVGRSGGTDTQYF
>TRBJ2-2|14|.|TRBV5-1
CASSKSSVPGELFF
>TRBJ2-5|15|.|TRBV7-6
CASSLGTDTSLTQYF
>TRBJ1-6|12|.|TRBV20-1
CSAREVDSPLHF
>TRBJ2-5|15|.|TRBV5-6
CASSLGWGPQETQYF
>TRBJ2-1|14|.|TRBV29-1
CSLRGLGFYNEQFF
>TRBJ2-7|13|.|TRBV6-5
CASSYSGGNEQYF
>TRBJ2-7|16|.|TRBV5-1
CASSLVLAGDFHEQYF
>TRBJ2-1|16|TRBD2|TRBV12-3/TRBV12-4
CASSFWGRGAYNEQFF
>TRBJ2-1|14|TRBD1|TRBV7-2
CASTRTGSNSEQFF
>TRBJ1-6|15|TRBD1|TRBV4-1
CASSQAPGQGSPLHF
>TRBJ2-7|14|.|TRBV5-4
CASSSTDRGYEQYF
>TRBJ2-3|14|.|TRBV5-5
CASSPGRNRDTQYF